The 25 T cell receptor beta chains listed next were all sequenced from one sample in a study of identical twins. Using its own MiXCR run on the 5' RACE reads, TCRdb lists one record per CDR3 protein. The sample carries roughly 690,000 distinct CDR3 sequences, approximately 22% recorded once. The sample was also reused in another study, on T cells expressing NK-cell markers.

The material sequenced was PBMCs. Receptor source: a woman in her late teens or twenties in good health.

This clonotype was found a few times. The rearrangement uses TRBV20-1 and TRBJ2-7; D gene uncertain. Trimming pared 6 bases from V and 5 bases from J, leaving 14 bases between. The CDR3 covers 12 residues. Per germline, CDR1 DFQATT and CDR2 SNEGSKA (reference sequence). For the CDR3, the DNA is TGCAGTGCCCAGGAGTGGGGTAACGAGCAGTACTTC. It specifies CSAQEWGNEQYF.

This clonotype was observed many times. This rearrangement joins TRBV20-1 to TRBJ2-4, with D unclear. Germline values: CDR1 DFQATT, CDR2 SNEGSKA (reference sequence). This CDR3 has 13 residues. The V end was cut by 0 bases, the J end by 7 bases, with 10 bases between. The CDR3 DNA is TGCAGTGCTAGAGATGTAGGGTGGAACATTCAGTACTTC. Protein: CSARDVGWNIQYF.

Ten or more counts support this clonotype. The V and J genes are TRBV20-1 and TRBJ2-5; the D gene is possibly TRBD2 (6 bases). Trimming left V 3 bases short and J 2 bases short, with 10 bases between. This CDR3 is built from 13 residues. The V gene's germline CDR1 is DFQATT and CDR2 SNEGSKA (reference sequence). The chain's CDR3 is CSARTAGQETQYF. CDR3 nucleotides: TGCAGTGCTAGGACCGCGGGGCAAGAGACCCAGTACTTC.

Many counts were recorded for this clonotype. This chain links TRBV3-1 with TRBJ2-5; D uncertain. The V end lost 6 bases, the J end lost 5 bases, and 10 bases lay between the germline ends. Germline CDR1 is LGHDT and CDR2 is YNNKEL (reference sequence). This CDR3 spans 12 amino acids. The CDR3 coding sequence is TGTGCCAGCAGTGAAGCGTGGGAGACCCAGTACTTC. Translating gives CASSEAWETQYF.

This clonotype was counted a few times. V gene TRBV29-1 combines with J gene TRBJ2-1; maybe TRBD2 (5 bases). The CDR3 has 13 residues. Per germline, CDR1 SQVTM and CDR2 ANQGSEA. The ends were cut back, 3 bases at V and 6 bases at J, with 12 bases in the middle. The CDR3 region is CSVELYGVNEQFF. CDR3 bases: TGCAGCGTTGAGTTGTACGGGGTCAATGAGCAGTTCTTC.

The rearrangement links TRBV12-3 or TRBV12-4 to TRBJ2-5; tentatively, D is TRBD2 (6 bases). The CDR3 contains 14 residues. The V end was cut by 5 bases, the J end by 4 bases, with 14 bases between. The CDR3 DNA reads TGTGCCAGCAGTCCCCGGGCCGGGGGAGAGACCCAGTACTTC. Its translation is CASSPRAGGETQYF.

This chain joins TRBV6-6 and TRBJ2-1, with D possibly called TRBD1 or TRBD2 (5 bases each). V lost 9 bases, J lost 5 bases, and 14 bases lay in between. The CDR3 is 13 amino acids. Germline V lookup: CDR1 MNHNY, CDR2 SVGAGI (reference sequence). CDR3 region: CASTRGNNNEQFF. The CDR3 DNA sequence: TGTGCCAGTACTAGGGGCAATAACAATGAGCAGTTCTTC.

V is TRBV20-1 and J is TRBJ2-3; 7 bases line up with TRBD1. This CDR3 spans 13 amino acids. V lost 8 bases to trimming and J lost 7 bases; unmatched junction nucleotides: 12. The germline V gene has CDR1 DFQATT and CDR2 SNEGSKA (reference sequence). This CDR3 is CSLRGPDRNTQYF. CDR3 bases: TGCAGTTTAAGGGGGCCGGATCGGAATACGCAGTATTTT.

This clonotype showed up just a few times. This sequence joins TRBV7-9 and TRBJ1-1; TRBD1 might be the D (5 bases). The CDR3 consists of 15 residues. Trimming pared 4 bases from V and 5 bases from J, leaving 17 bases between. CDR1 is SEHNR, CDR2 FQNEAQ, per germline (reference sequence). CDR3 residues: CASSSSDSFSTEAFF. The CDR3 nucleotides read TGTGCCAGCAGCTCGAGCGACAGTTTCAGTACTGAAGCTTTCTTT. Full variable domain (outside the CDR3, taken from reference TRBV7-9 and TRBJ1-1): DTGVSQNPRHKITKRGQNVTFRCDPISEHNRLYWYRQTLGQGPEFLTYFQNEAQLEKSRLLSDRFSAERPKGSFSTLEIQRTEQGDSAMYLCASSSSDSFSTEAFFGQGTRLTVV.

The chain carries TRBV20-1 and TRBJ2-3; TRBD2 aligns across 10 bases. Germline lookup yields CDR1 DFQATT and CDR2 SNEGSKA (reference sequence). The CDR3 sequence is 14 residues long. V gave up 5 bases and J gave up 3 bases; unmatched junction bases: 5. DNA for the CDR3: TGCAGTGCTTTTAGCGGGGGGTCAACAGATACGCAGTATTTT. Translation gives CSAFSGGSTDTQYF.

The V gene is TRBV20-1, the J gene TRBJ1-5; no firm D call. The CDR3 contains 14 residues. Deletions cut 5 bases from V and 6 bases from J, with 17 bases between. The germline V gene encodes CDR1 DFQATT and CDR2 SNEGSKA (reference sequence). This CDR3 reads CSAPQPGYGQPQHF. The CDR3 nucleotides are TGCAGTGCTCCTCAGCCCGGCTACGGTCAGCCCCAGCATTTT.

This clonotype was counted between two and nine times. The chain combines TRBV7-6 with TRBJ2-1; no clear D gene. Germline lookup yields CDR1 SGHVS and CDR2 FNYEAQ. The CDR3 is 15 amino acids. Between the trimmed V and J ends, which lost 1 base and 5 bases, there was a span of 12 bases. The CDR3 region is CASSLDVRPNNEQFF. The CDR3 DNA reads TGTGCCAGCAGCTTAGACGTCCGGCCGAACAATGAGCAGTTCTTC. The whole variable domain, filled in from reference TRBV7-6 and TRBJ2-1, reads GAGVSQSPRYKVTKRGQDVALRCDPISGHVSLYWYRQALGQGPEFLTYFNYEAQQDKSGLPNDRFSAERPEGSISTLTIQRTEQRDSAMYRCASSLDVRPNNEQFFGPGTRLTVL.

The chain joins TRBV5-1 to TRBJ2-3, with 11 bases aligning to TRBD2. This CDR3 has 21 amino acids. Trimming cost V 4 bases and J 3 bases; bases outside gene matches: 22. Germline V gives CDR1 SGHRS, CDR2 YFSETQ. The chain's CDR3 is CASSHNPRPRLAGSRTDTQYF. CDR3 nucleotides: TGCGCCAGCAGCCATAATCCCCGACCCCGACTAGCGGGGTCTAGGACAGATACGCAGTATTTT.

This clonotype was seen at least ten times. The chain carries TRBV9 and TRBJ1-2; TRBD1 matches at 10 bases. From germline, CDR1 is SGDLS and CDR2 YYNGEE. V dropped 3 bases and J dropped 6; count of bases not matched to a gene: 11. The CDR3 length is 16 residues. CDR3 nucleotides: TGTGCCAGCAGCGCTGTCCAAAAGACAGGGGGCAATGGCTACACCTTC. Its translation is CASSAVQKTGGNGYTF.

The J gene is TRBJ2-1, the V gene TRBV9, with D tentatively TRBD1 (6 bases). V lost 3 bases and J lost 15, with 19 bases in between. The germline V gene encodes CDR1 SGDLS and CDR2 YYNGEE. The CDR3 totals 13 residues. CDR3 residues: CASSALNREQGFF. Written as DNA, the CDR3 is TGTGCCAGCAGCGCTTTAAACCGGGAACAGGGGTTCTTC.

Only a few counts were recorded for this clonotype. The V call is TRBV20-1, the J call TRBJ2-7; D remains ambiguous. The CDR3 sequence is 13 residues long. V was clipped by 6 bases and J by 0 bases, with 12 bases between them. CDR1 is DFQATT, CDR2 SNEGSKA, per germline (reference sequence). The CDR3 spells CSAPRAGSYEQYF. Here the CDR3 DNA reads TGCAGTGCCCCTAGGGCCGGCTCCTACGAGCAGTACTTC.

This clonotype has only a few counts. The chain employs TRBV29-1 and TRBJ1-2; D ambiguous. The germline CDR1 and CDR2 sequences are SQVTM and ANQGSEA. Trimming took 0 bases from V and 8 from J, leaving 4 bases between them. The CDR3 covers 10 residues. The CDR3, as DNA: TGCAGCGTTGAAGATGGGGGCTACACCTTC. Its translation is CSVEDGGYTF.

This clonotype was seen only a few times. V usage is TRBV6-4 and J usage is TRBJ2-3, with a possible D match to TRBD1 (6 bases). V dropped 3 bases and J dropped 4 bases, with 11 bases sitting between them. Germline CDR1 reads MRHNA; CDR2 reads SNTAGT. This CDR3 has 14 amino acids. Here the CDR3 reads CASSEAGDADTQYF. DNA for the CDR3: TGTGCCAGCAGTGAAGCAGGGGATGCAGATACGCAGTATTTT.

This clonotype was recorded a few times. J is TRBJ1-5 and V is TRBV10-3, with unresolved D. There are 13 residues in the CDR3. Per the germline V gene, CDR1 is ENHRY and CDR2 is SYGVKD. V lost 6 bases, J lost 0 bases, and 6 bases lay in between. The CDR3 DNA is TGTGCCATCAGCTCTTATAGCAATCAGCCCCAGCATTTT. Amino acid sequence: CAISSYSNQPQHF.

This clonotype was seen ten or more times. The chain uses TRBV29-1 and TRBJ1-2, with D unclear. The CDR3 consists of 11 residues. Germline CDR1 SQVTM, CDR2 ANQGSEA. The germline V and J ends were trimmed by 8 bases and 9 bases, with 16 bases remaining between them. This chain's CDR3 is CSSWFDGRYTF. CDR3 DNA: TGCAGCTCATGGTTCGACGGCCGCTACACCTTC.

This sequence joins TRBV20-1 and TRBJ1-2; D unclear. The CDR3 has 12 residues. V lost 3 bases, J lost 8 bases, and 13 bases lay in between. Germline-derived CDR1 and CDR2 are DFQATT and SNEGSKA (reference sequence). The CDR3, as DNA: TGCAGTGCTAGGACCTCTACGGGCGGCTACACCTTC. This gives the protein CSARTSTGGYTF.

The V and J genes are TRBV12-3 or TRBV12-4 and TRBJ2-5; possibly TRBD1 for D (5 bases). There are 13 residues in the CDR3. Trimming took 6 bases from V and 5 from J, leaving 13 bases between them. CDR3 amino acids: CASRNNGAETQYF. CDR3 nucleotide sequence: TGTGCCAGCAGAAATAATGGGGCGGAGACCCAGTACTTC.

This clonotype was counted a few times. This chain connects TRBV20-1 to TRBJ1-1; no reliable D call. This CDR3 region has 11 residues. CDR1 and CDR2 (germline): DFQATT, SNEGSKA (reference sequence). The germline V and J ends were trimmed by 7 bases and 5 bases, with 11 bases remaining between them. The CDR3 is CSGKRGTEAFF. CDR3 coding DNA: TGCAGTGGAAAGAGAGGAACTGAAGCTTTCTTT.

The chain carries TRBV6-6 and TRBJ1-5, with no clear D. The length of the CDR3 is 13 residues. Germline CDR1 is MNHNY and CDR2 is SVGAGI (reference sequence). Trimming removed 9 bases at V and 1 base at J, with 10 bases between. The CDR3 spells CASEQSSNQPQHF. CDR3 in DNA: TGTGCCAGTGAACAGTCAAGCAATCAGCCCCAGCATTTT.

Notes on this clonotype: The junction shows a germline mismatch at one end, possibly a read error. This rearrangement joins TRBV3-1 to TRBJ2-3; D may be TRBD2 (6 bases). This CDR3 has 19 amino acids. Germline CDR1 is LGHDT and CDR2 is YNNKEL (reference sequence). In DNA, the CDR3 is TGTGCCAGCACCCAATTAGCGAGCGGGCCGGGACCAGTCACAGATACGCAGTATTTT. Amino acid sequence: CASTQLASGPGPVTDTQYF.